These 20 T cell receptor delta chains originate from one sample sequenced in a study of gamma-delta T cells after stem cell transplantation. TCRdb re-called the RT-PCR reads through CATT. The data show roughly 970 delta-chain clones, roughly 13% seen once. Sequences were obtained from gamma-delta T cells. The receptor set was obtained from a human donor. It is not recorded whose cells these are; they may come from a transplant donor.

The V call is TRDV2, the J call TRDJ3; 11 bases fit TRDD3. In the absence of a J gene in TCRdb, the DNA was matched to germline to assign it here. With V trimmed by 1 base and J by 2 bases, 6 bases remained unmatched. Germline assignment: CDR1 GEAIGNYY and CDR2 EKD. The CDR3 has 19 residues. CDR3 sequence reads: CACDTAGGYRAWDTRQMFF. The CDR3 DNA follows: TGTGCCTGTGACACTGCTGGGGGATACCGGGCCTGGGACACCCGACAGATGTTTTTC.

The chain recombines TRDV1 with TRDJ1; TRDD3 matches 12 bases. Per the germline V gene, CDR1 is TSWWSYY and CDR2 is QGS. The V and J ends lost 0 bases and 8 bases, in that order; junction bases with no gene match: 13. The CDR3 has 18 residues. CDR3 residues: CALGELRPLTGGYKKLIF. CDR3 DNA sequence: TGTGCTCTTGGGGAACTACGGCCTCTTACTGGGGGATACAAGAAACTCATCTTT.

By its share, this clone is large. The V and J genes are TRDV2 and TRDJ1; 8 nucleotides match TRDD3. The trim removed 3 bases at V and 1 base at J, leaving 9 bases unmatched. The CDR3 runs 16 residues. Per the germline V gene, CDR1 is GEAIGNYY and CDR2 is EKD. Here the CDR3 reads CACDGLGDLFTDKLIF. CDR3 nucleotide sequence: TGTGCCTGTGACGGGTTGGGGGATCTGTTCACCGATAAACTCATCTTT.

This clone is labeled as hyperexpanded. Other DNA sequences in the same sample also yield this CDR3. V gene TRDV3 combines with J gene TRDJ1; 9 bases are shared with TRDD3. CDR3 length equals 18 residues. With 1 base clipped from V and 0 bases from J, the junction kept 15 bases outside the gene matches. Germline-derived CDR1 and CDR2 are TVYSNPD and GDNSRS (reference sequence). The CDR3 DNA follows: TGTGCCTTTACTACTACTACGATGGGGGGATACCACACCGATAAACTCATCTTT. Translation gives CAFTTTTMGGYHTDKLIF.

This clone came up a few times. It is likely a read error: a sequence one base away is far more abundant. In the same sample, other DNA sequences code for this CDR3. The rearrangement joins TRDV3 to TRDJ1; 13 bases line up with TRDD3. Germline-derived CDR1 and CDR2 are TVYSNPD and GDNSRS (reference sequence). This CDR3 has 24 amino acids. This CDR3 reads CAFNRKPPLRGLGDTRGNTDKLIF. The DNA of the CDR3 is TGTGCTTTTAATCGGAAACCCCCACTACGGGGACTGGGGGATACGCGGGGGAACACCGATAAACTCATCTTT.

The table lists this clone with a few counts. With a far larger clone one base away, a read error is the likely cause. This chain links TRDV2 with TRDJ1; the D is unclear. The CDR3 spans 14 residues. Germline CDR1 reads GEAIGNYY; CDR2 reads EKD. This CDR3 reads CARDHIANTDKLIF. CDR3 sequence (DNA): TGTGCCCGTGACCATATTGCAAACACCGATAAACTCATCTTT.

The chain couples TRDV2 to TRDJ1; 13 bases align to TRDD3. TCRdb leaves out the J gene; it was filled in here by matching the DNA to germline. Unmatched junction bases numbered 18, after V lost 0 bases and J lost 0 bases. This CDR3 is built from 22 residues. CDR1 is GEAIGNYY and CDR2 is EKD in the germline V gene. The CDR3 loop reads CACDTLAGGTGGYAKNTDKLIF. In DNA form, the CDR3 reads TGTGCCTGTGACACCCTGGCGGGGGGTACTGGGGGATACGCTAAGAACACCGATAAACTCATCTTT.

V gene TRAV29/DV5 combines with J gene TRDJ1, with 10 bases matching TRDD3. The CDR3 sequence is 20 residues long. V trimming: 3 bases; J trimming: 0 bases; junction bases outside the gene matches: 20. CDR1 and CDR2 (germline): NSMFDY, ISSIKDK. CDR3 residues: CAATHSGAGGYGGDTDKLIF. The DNA of the CDR3 is TGTGCAGCAACCCATTCAGGGGCCGGGGGATACGGAGGGGACACCGATAAACTCATCTTT.

Only a few counts were recorded for this clone. The protein recorded in TCRdb matches a much larger clone and deviates from this DNA's translation at residue 20, suggesting a read error; the protein here is obtained by translating the DNA. V and J are TRDV3 and TRDJ1, with 13 bases matching TRDD3. Germline V gene data show CDR1 as TVYSNPD and CDR2 as GDNSRS (reference sequence). The CDR3 sequence is 24 residues long. CDR3: CAFNRKPPLRGLGDTRGNTGKLIF. The CDR3, as DNA: TGTGCCTTTAATCGGAAACCCCCACTACGGGGACTGGGGGATACGCGGGGGAACACCGGTAAACTCATCTTT.

The chain has TRDV2 and TRDJ1; unclear D gene. TCRdb carries no J gene annotation; the J gene was assigned here by matching the DNA with germline. The germline V gene has CDR1 GEAIGNYY and CDR2 EKD. V was clipped by 0 bases and J by 1 base, with 14 bases between them. The CDR3 length is 16 residues. The CDR3 nucleotides are TGTGCCTGTGACACCGCTGACTCAAGGGGCACCGATAAACTCATCTTT. Its translation is CACDTADSRGTDKLIF.

This clone was observed a few times. This chain links TRDV2 with TRDJ1; D is uncertain. Trimming took off 2 bases at V and 2 bases at J, with 8 bases between the two ends. The CDR3 spans 13 residues. Germline loops: CDR1 GEAIGNYY, CDR2 EKD. The CDR3 DNA is TGTGCCTGTGACAGACTTAGTACCGATAAACTCATCTTT. It encodes CACDRLSTDKLIF.

This clone was seen more than once but under ten times. The chain recombines TRDV2 with TRDJ1; 11 nucleotides line up with TRDD3. Germline CDR1 is GEAIGNYY and CDR2 is EKD. Trimming took 4 bases from V and 0 from J; bases not matched to a gene: 9. This CDR3 contains 17 residues. CDR3 nucleotide sequence: TGTGCCTGTGAACCACTGGGGGATAATAAGAACACCGATAAACTCATCTTT. Translation: CACEPLGDNKNTDKLIF.

Points on this clone: The TCRdb record carries a much larger clone's protein, which differs from this DNA's translation at residue 6; a read error is the likely cause, and the protein listed here is the DNA translation. V is TRDV2 and J is TRDJ1; 8 bases are a match to TRDD3. Germline V lookup: CDR1 GEAIGNYY, CDR2 EKD. The CDR3 loop spans 17 amino acids. J gave up 1 base and V 0 bases, and 9 bases lay outside the gene matches. The CDR3 is CACDTILGAPVTDKLIF. In DNA, the CDR3 is TGTGCCTGTGACACCATACTGGGGGCCCCGGTCACCGATAAACTCATCTTT.

This clone is hyperexpanded by share. This sample also contains other DNA sequences that code for the same CDR3. The chain joins TRDV1 to TRDJ1; D is unclear. The CDR3 extends over 12 amino acids. Trimming removed 6 bases from V and 10 bases from J, with 15 bases in between. Germline V gene data show CDR1 as TSWWSYY and CDR2 as QGS. DNA for the CDR3: TGTGCTCTTGGTCTATTCCCCCTTGGACTCATCTTT. This gives the protein CALGLFPLGLIF.

The V gene remains uncalled, whereas the J gene is TRDJ1; TRDD3 is the table's D call, not checked against the DNA. This CDR3 comprises 25 residues. CDR3 sequence reads: CALGAHLPTAQILLGARADTDNLIF. CDR3 coding DNA: TGTGCTCTTGGGGCCCATCTTCCTACTGCACAAATATTACTGGGGGCCCGGGCAGACACCGATAACCTCATATTT.

In the case of this clone: One base separates it from a far larger clone, so it is likely a read error. At the DNA level, this CDR3 is encoded by other sequences in the same sample as well. The CDR3 DNA follows: TGTGCTCTTGGGGCCCACCTTCCTACGGCGAAAATATTACTGGGGGCCCGGGCGGACACCGATAAACTCATCTTT. This gives the protein CALGAHLPTAKILLGARADTDKLIF. The genes are TRDV1 and TRDJ1; perhaps TRDD2 as D (9 bases). CDR1 and CDR2 from the germline V gene are TSWWSYY and QGS. The CDR3 sequence is 25 residues long. Trimming left V 4 bases short and J 0 bases short, with 42 bases between.

The table lists this clone with a few counts. One end of the junction fails to match germline, which may point to a read error. The chain combines TRDV2 with TRDJ3, with 8 bases identical to TRDD3. Germline-derived CDR1 and CDR2 are GEAIGNYY and EKD. There are 24 residues in the CDR3. The CDR3 DNA sequence: TGTGCCTGTGACACCGTCGTAGGGGGTACTGGGGGCCCCGGGAGCTCCTGGGACACCCGACAGGTGTTTTTC. Amino acid sequence: CACDTVVGGTGGPGSSWDTRQVFF.

This clone was counted a few times. This chain connects TRDV1 to TRDJ1, with D possibly matching TRDD3 (6 bases). Germline V CDR1 and CDR2: TSWWSYY, QGS. The CDR3 is made up of 26 amino acids. The germline V and J ends were trimmed by 2 bases and 0 bases, with 43 bases remaining between them. CDR3 residues: CALGEGTWDLRWGLGVHSEYTDKLIF. As DNA, the CDR3 is TGTGCTCTTGGGGAAGGTACCTGGGATCTACGTTGGGGGCTGGGTGTCCATTCGGAGTACACCGATAAACTCATCTTT.

This clone was counted a few times. TCRdb's listed protein matches a much larger clone and diverges from this DNA's translation at residue 6, likely through a read error; the protein shown comes from the DNA. The rearrangement uses TRDV2 and TRDJ1, with 8 bases aligning to TRDD3. TCRdb supplies no J gene; here it was assigned by aligning the nucleotide sequence to germline. With 3 bases clipped from V and 0 bases from J, the junction kept 14 bases outside the gene matches. The CDR3 is made up of 18 amino acids. Looked up from germline, CDR1 is GEAIGNYY and CDR2 is EKD. In DNA, the CDR3 is TGTGCCTGTGACCATAGGATGGGGGATCGTCGGTACACCGATAAACTCATCTTT. Translation gives CACDHRMGDRRYTDKLIF.

Remarks on this clone: Only one base separates this from a far larger clonotype, so it likely reflects a read error. This same CDR3 is encoded by further DNA sequences in the sample. This rearrangement joins TRDV3 to TRDJ1; 13 bases fit TRDD3. From germline, CDR1 is TVYSNPD and CDR2 GDNSRS (reference sequence). The CDR3 sequence is 24 residues long. V lost 1 base and J lost 0; bases outside the gene matches: 29. In nucleotides, the CDR3 is TGTGCCTTTAATCGGAAACCCCCACTACGGGGACTGGGGGATACGCGGGGAAACACCGATAAACTCATCTTT. This gives the protein CAFNRKPPLRGLGDTRGNTDKLIF.